The present T cell receptor (beta chain) was sequenced within a study of T cell responses to AZD1222 COVID-19 vaccine. With regard to this clone: Its specificity is not known.

Generated by immunoSEQ multiplex PCR, the TCRdb table keeps only in-frame clones and is missing some. The data show tens of thousands of clones, more than 75% seen once. The germline V gene encodes CDR1 MNHEY and CDR2 SVGAGI. V was trimmed by 4 bases and J by 3 bases, leaving 13 bases between them. CDR3 length: 15 residues. Findings of the study overall: A rise in Spike-specific TCR breadth and depth followed two AZD1222 doses. Baseline seropositives among AZD1222 recipients totaled only 6 or 7. Samples come after the peak T cell response, not at day 14. Mostly white British, mostly female donors; authors suggested clonal diversity may be underestimated.

The source was peripheral blood, collected 28 days after the second AZD1222 dose. V usage is TRBV6-5 and J usage is TRBJ1-5; D is unresolved. This receptor was taken from an adult who received the AZD1222 COVID-19 vaccine. For the CDR3, the DNA is TGTGCCAGCAGTTTCACTGGGCGGAACAATCAGCCCCAGCATTTT. This translates into CASSFTGRNNQPQHF.